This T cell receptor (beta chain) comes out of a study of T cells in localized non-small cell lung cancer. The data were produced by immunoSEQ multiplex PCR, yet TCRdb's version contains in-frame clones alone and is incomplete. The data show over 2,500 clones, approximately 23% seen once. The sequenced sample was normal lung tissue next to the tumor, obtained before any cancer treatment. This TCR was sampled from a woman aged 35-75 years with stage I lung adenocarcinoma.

The CDR3 protein is CAWSPPDKYEQYF. The DNA for the CDR3 is TGTGCCTGGAGCCCCCCGGACAAATACGAGCAGTACTTC. The genes are TRBV30 and TRBJ2-7; a possible D gene is TRBD1 (5 bases). From germline, CDR1 is GTSNPN and CDR2 SVGIG (reference sequence). CDR3 length: 13 amino acids. The ends were cut back, 3 bases at V and 4 bases at J, with 13 bases in the middle.